This T cell receptor (beta chain) was sequenced during a study of shared clonotypes between healthy human individuals. Study-wide background: Samples came from a couple of female and three male donors aged 18 to 49. Every donor yielded three CD4 naive, three CD4 memory, two CD8 naive and one CD8 memory plate.

Germline loops: CDR1 LNHNV, CDR2 YYDKDF (reference sequence). The ends were cut back, 5 bases at V and 5 bases at J, with 17 bases in the middle. This CDR3 comprises 15 residues. Here immunoSEQ multiplex PCR was the method, and the copy in TCRdb shows in-frame clones only, minus some. The sample gives roughly 1,100,000 clones, approximately 76% of which show up once; approximately 1.5% is in the top ten. Sequencing was carried out using memory CD4+ T cells sorted from blood. Subset denoted: CD45RA-negative fraction. V usage is TRBV15 and J usage is TRBJ2-3; D perhaps matches TRBD1 (6 bases). The sequence derives from a man between 18 and 29 years old in good health. The CDR3 is CATSRSQGNGDTQYF. The DNA of the CDR3 is TGTGCCACCAGCCGATCACAGGGAAATGGAGATACGCAGTATTTT.